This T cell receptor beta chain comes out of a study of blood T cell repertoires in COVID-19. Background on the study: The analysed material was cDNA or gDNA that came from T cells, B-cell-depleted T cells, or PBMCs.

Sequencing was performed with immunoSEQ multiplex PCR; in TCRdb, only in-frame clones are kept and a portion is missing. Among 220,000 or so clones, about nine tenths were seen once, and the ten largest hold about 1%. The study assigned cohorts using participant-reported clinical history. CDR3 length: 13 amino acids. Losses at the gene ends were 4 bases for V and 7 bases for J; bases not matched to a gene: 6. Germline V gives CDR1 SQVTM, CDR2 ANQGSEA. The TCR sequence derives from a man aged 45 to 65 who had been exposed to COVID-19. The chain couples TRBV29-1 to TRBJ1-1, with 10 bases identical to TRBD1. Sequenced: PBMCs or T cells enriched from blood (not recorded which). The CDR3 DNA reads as TGCAGCGTTGCGGGACAGGGGATAATTGAAGCTTTCTTT. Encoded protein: CSVAGQGIIEAFF.